The clone carrying this TCR beta chain has just a few counts. The antigen is undetermined. The CDR3 has 13 residues. In germline, CDR1 is MGHDK, CDR2 SYGVNS. V lost 3 bases and J lost 7, with 10 bases in between. RNA extraction and reverse transcription yielded cDNA as sequencing template. Here immunoSEQ multiplex PCR was the method, and the copy in TCRdb shows in-frame clones only, minus some. This table holds some 110,000 clones, around 53% found once. These data are taken from a study of CD8+ T cells in alopecia areata. Background on the study: Percent affected scalp area, the SALT score, rated treated patients' severity.

Study-wide results and limits: Scalp clonality, together with expanded CD8+ clones among the top 100, fell significantly with tofacitinib.

Sample treatment: oral pan-JAK inhibitor, 5-10 mg twice daily. The sequence came from a human donor with alopecia areata. Sequenced here: CD8+ T cells sorted from blood, sampled at week 24, from a patient treated with tofacitinib. This chain connects TRBV25-1 to TRBJ2-4, with D possibly being TRBD2 (7 bases). CDR3 sequence: CASSDWGGNIQYF. CDR3 DNA: TGTGCCAGCAGTGATTGGGGGGGCAACATTCAGTACTTC.